The 16 T cell receptor beta chains below were found in one sample sequenced in a study of T cells after yellow fever vaccination. TCRdb redid the calling of the 5' RACE reads with MiXCR, one entry per CDR3 protein. In the table there are some 320,000 distinct CDR3 sequences, about 10% of which are singletons. Sequencing was performed on CD4+ T cells sorted from PBMCs, taken 45 days after the yellow fever booster vaccination. These receptors originate from a man aged 18 to 30 who received the YFV17D yellow fever vaccine.

This clonotype was recorded many times. The V call is TRBV20-1, the J call TRBJ2-7; 11 nucleotides match TRBD1. V trimming: 8 bases; J trimming: 7 bases; junction bases outside the gene matches: 10. Germline CDR1 reads DFQATT; CDR2 reads SNEGSKA (reference sequence). The CDR3 is made up of 13 amino acids. CDR3 sequence (DNA): TGCAGTACATACTCGGGACAGGGGGTAGAGCAGTACTTC. It translates to CSTYSGQGVEQYF.

This clonotype was counted many times. The genes are TRBV5-1 and TRBJ1-6; TRBD1 matches at 9 bases. The junction had 4 bases not matched to a gene; V was cut back by 6 bases and J by 6 bases. The CDR3 has 14 amino acids. CDR1 SGHRS and CDR2 YFSETQ come from the germline V gene. The CDR3 protein is CASKGTGLNSPLHF. The CDR3 DNA reads as TGCGCCAGCAAGGGGACAGGGCTTAATTCACCCCTCCACTTT. The full variable domain, rest sourced from reference TRBV5-1 and TRBJ1-6, is KAGVTQTPRYLIKTRGQQVTLSCSPISGHRSVSWYQQTPGQGLQFLFEYFSETQRNKGNFPGRFSGRQFSNSRSEMNVSTLELGDSALYLCASKGTGLNSPLHFGNGTRLTVT.

In this sample, this clonotype turned up many times. The chain uses TRBV5-1 and TRBJ2-1; TRBD2 aligns across 9 bases. Germline CDR1 SGHRS, CDR2 YFSETQ. The CDR3 covers 15 residues. V was pared by 2 bases and J by 7 bases, with 7 bases of the junction left unmatched. The CDR3 nucleotides are TGCGCCAGCAGCTTAGGACTAGCGAGTTGGAATGAGCAGTTCTTC. Translation: CASSLGLASWNEQFF.

This clonotype was detected only a few times. The CDR3, as DNA: TGTGCCAGCAGCAGGGCCACCAGAGGCCCACTAGCCAAAAACATTCAGTACTTC. It translates to CASSRATRGPLAKNIQYF. The chain is built from TRBV21-1 and TRBJ2-4; no check of the table's D call, TRBD2, against the DNA was made. TRBV21-1 is a pseudogene segment. This CDR3 has 18 residues.

There are a few counts of this clonotype. This rearrangement joins TRBV30 to TRBJ1-5; a possible D gene is TRBD1 (5 bases). Trimming cost V 1 base and J 9 bases, with 7 bases left between them. The CDR3 consists of 11 residues. Germline V gene sequence: CDR1 GTSNPN, CDR2 SVGIG (reference sequence). CDR3 coding DNA: TGTGCCTGGAGTGGTGGGGGGCCCCAGCATTTT. This gives the protein CAWSGGGPQHF.

This clonotype occurred a few times. The V gene is TRBV6-2 or TRBV6-3, the J gene TRBJ2-1; D not certain. This CDR3 has 14 residues. CDR1 and CDR2 from the germline V gene are MNHEY and SVGEGT. The germline V and J ends were trimmed by 6 bases and 6 bases, with 15 bases remaining between them. CDR3 coding DNA: TGTGCCAGCAGCCTCTTCGTGCGAGGCAATGAGCAGTTCTTC. Translated: CASSLFVRGNEQFF.

In its sample, this clonotype was seen many times. This chain connects TRBV6-5 to TRBJ1-2; no clear D gene. This CDR3 has 11 amino acids. Germline V CDR1 and CDR2: MNHEY, SVGAGI. Trimming took off 5 bases at V and 7 bases at J, with 8 bases between the two ends. The CDR3 reads CASSNQRGYTF. The CDR3 nucleotides read TGTGCCAGCAGTAATCAACGTGGCTACACCTTC.

V and J are TRBV4-1 and TRBJ2-7; 13 nucleotides align to TRBD2. Germline V gene data show CDR1 as MGHRA and CDR2 as YSYEKL. V lost 4 bases, J lost 3 bases, and 12 bases stayed unmatched. The CDR3 contains 18 residues. CDR3 DNA: TGCGCCAGCAGCCCCGGACTAGCGGGGGTTAGCTTCCTCTACGAGCAGTACTTC. Its translation: CASSPGLAGVSFLYEQYF.

The chain joins TRBV5-1 to TRBJ1-1; D is unclear. Trimming stripped 2 bases from V and 8 bases from J, with 10 bases between. The germline CDR1 and CDR2 sequences are SGHRS and YFSETQ. The CDR3 is 12 amino acids. DNA of the CDR3: TGCGCCAGCAGCTTTGTCCCCGGGGAAGCTTTCTTT. Its protein product is CASSFVPGEAFF.

This clonotype has a handful of counts. The chain has TRBV24-1 and TRBJ1-2; TRBD1 might be the D (5 bases). This CDR3 region has 14 residues. Between the trimmed V and J ends, which lost 3 bases and 4 bases, there was a span of 11 bases. The germline V gene has CDR1 KGHDR and CDR2 SFDVKD. The DNA for the CDR3 is TGTGCCACCAGTGATCACAGGAGAACCTATGGCTACACCTTC. This codes for CATSDHRRTYGYTF.

This clonotype has more than one count but fewer than ten. The chain is built from TRBV6-6 and TRBJ2-7, with D perhaps given as TRBD1 or TRBD2 (6 bases each). Germline loops: CDR1 MNHNY, CDR2 SVGAGI (reference sequence). Trimming shortened V by 6 bases and J by 7 bases, and 19 bases separated the two germline ends. The CDR3 consists of 14 residues. CDR3 sequence: CASSSYGGQREQYV. Written as DNA, the CDR3 is TGTGCCAGCAGCTCCTATGGGGGGCAAAGGGAGCAGTACGTC.

In regard to this clonotype: The junction shows a germline mismatch at one end, possibly a read error. The gene calls are TRBV7-9 and TRBJ2-5; tentative D call: TRBD2 (5 bases). In germline, CDR1 is SEHNR, CDR2 FQNEAQ (reference sequence). The CDR3 has 13 residues. For the CDR3, the DNA is TGTGCCAACAGCCCCGGGATACAAGAGACCCAGTACTTC. This encodes CANSPGIQETQYF. The whole variable domain, filled in from reference TRBV7-9 and TRBJ2-5, reads DTGVSQNPRHKITKRGQNVTFRCDPISEHNRLYWYRQTLGQGPEFLTYFQNEAQLEKSRLLSDRFSAERPKGSFSTLEIQRTEQGDSAMYLCANSPGIQETQYFGPGTRLLVL.

The genes are TRBV12-3 or TRBV12-4 and TRBJ2-3, with unresolved D. Trimming took 5 bases from V and 7 from J, leaving 10 bases between them. This CDR3 contains 12 residues. CDR3 residues: CASSQDTYTQYF. The CDR3 DNA reads TGTGCCAGCAGTCAAGACACTTATACGCAGTATTTT.

This clonotype was observed at least ten times. The J gene is TRBJ2-1, the V gene TRBV6-6, with 8 bases lining up with TRBD1. V lost 6 bases to trimming and J lost 0 bases; unmatched junction nucleotides: 4. This CDR3 has 15 amino acids. The germline gives CDR1 MNHNY, CDR2 SVGAGI (reference sequence). CDR3 sequence reads: CASSGQGSSYNEQFF. CDR3 bases: TGTGCCAGCAGCGGACAGGGAAGCTCCTACAATGAGCAGTTCTTC.

J is TRBJ1-2 and V is TRBV6-5; 10 nucleotides align to TRBD1. CDR3 size: 12 residues. Per the germline V gene, CDR1 is MNHEY and CDR2 is SVGAGI. J lost 12 bases, V lost 6 bases, and 7 bases had no gene match. The CDR3 spells CASRDRGLHDTF. For the CDR3, the DNA is TGTGCCAGCAGAGACAGGGGGCTTCACGACACCTTC.

J is TRBJ2-1 and V is TRBV7-3, with D tentatively TRBD1 (5 bases). V was shortened by 6 bases and J by 5 bases, with 11 bases between the two germline ends. The germline V gene has CDR1 SGHTA and CDR2 FQGTGA. CDR3 length equals 13 residues. This CDR3 reads CASRLGVDNEQFF. DNA for the CDR3: TGTGCCAGCAGATTAGGGGTAGACAATGAGCAGTTCTTC.